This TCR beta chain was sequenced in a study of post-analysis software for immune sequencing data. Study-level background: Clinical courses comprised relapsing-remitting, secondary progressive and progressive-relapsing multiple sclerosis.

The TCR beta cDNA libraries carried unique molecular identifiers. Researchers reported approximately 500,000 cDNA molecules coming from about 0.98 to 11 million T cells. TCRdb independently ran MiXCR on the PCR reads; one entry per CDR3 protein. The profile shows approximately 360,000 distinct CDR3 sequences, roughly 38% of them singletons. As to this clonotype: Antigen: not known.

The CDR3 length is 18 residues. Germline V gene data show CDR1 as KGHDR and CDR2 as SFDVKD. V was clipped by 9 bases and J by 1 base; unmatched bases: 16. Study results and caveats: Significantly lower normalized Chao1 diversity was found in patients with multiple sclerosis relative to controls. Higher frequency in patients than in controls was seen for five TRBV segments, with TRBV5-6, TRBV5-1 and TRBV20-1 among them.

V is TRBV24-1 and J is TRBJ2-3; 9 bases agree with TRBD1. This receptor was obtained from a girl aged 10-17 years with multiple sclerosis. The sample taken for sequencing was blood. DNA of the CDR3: TGTGCCACCCCGTATTCGGCGGGACAGGGTGTAGGCACAGATACGCAGTATTTT. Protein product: CATPYSAGQGVGTDTQYF.